This entry is about one T cell receptor beta chain. The antigen remains undetermined. This CDR3 has 13 residues. Germline V lookup: CDR1 SGHVS, CDR2 FNYEAQ. V was cut by 5 bases and J by 2 bases, with 9 bases left in between. These data come from a study of OX40 agonist ivuxolimab in advanced cancers. Overall study: The diagnoses of dose-escalation patients were hepatocellular carcinoma, melanoma, renal cell or head and neck cancer. Findings and caveats of the study: CD4+ and CD8+ blood T cells expanded clonally by week 6 at 0.1 to 3.0 mg/kg. More expanded clones were seen, on average, in CD8+ T cells than in CD4+.

Produced via immunoSEQ multiplex PCR; TCRdb's table is partial and in-frame only. Seen here are 28,000 or so clones, less than 90% observed once, and the top ten hold around 39%. The receptor's source is an adult with an advanced solid tumor such as melanoma, head and neck, liver or kidney cancer. The chain combines TRBV7-6 with TRBJ1-1, with D unresolved. The starting material was CD4+ or CD8+ T cells sorted from blood, obtained in a trial of the OX40 agonist ivuxolimab. In DNA, the CDR3 is TGTGCCAGCAGCCAAGGGAGAAACACTGAAGCTTTCTTT. Amino acids: CASSQGRNTEAFF.